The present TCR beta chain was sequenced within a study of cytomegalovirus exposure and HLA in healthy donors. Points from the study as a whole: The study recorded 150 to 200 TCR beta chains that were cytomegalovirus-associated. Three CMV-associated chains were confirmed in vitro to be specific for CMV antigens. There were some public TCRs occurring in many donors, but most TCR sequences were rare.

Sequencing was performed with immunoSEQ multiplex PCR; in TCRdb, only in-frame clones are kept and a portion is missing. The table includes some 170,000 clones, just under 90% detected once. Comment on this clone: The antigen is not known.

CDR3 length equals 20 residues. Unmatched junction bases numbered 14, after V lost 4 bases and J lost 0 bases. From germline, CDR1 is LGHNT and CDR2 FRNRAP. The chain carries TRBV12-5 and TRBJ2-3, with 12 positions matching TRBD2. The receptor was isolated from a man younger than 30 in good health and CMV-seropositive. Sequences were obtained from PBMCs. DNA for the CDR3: TGTGCTAGTGGTTCGGGAATTGGACTAGCGGGAAATTCTAGCACAGATACGCAGTATTTT. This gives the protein CASGSGIGLAGNSSTDTQYF.